The 32 T cell receptor beta chains in this list originate from one sample, sequenced in a study of cytomegalovirus exposure and HLA in healthy donors. The repertoire was sequenced with immunoSEQ multiplex PCR; TCRdb's copy has only in-frame clones and lacks some. The data hold about 150,000 clones, with less than 95% observed a single time. Sequencing was performed on PBMCs. The receptors shown here come from a man in his late teens or twenties in good health and CMV-seropositive.

The CDR3, as DNA: TGTGCCAGCAGCTCACAGGGGGCGACTGGAGGCTACACCTTC. Amino acids: CASSSQGATGGYTF. The rearrangement uses TRBV5-4 and TRBJ1-2; 9 bases agree with TRBD1. Germline CDR1 reads SGHNT; CDR2 reads YYREEE (reference sequence). V was pared by 3 bases and J by 8 bases, with 8 bases of the junction left unmatched. CDR3 size: 14 residues.

This chain joins TRBV4-1 and TRBJ2-3; 15 bases are shared with TRBD2. V was clipped by 4 bases and J by 6 bases; unmatched bases: 5. Germline CDR1 MGHRA, CDR2 YSYEKL. CDR3 length: 16 amino acids. The CDR3 spells CASSLPGLAGGDTQYF. As DNA, the CDR3 is TGCGCCAGCAGCCTACCCGGACTAGCGGGAGGGGATACGCAGTATTTT.

This clone was seen once. The CDR3, as DNA: TGCGCCAGCAATGGGCGGGAGGGCCTCTTTCCCAAAAACATTCAGTACTTC. Translated: CASNGREGLFPKNIQYF. The V and J genes are TRBV5-1 and TRBJ2-4; 9 nucleotides match TRBD2. The CDR3 is 17 residues long. Per germline, CDR1 SGHRS and CDR2 YFSETQ. Unmatched junction bases numbered 12, after V lost 6 bases and J lost 2 bases.

The gene calls are TRBV2 and TRBJ2-7; 10 bases match TRBD2. Germline CDR1 reads SNHLY; CDR2 reads FYNNEI. The V and J ends lost 10 bases and 1 base, in that order; junction bases with no gene match: 1. The CDR3 extends over 12 amino acids. For the CDR3, the DNA is TGTGCCACTAGCGGGAGATCCTACGAGCAGTACTTC. This sequence encodes CATSGRSYEQYF.

V and J are TRBV6-5 and TRBJ2-2, with D possibly matching TRBD2 (7 bases). The CDR3 loop spans 15 amino acids. Germline CDR1 reads MNHEY; CDR2 reads SVGAGI. The V gene lost 7 bases and the J gene lost 5 bases, with 17 bases spanning the gap. CDR3 residues: CASKTLGGRTGELFF. The CDR3 DNA reads as TGTGCCAGCAAAACCCTCGGGGGGCGTACCGGGGAGCTGTTTTTT.

The chain couples TRBV7-9 to TRBJ1-2; the match to TRBD1 covers 11 bases. Trimming took 4 bases from V and 8 from J; bases not matched to a gene: 3. Germline CDR1 reads SEHNR; CDR2 reads FQNEAQ (reference sequence). This CDR3 is 13 amino acids long. This chain's CDR3 is CASSSGQGAGYTF. The CDR3 coding sequence is TGTGCCAGCAGCTCAGGACAGGGGGCAGGCTACACCTTC.

V is TRBV2 and J is TRBJ2-7, with D possibly being TRBD2 (7 bases). Looked up from germline, CDR1 is SNHLY and CDR2 is FYNNEI. V was trimmed by 8 bases and J by 3 bases, leaving 14 bases between them. The CDR3 consists of 13 residues. CDR3 protein: CASLRGGGYEQYF. The CDR3 DNA reads TGTGCCAGCTTAAGGGGGGGCGGCTACGAGCAGTACTTC.

The J gene is TRBJ1-1, the V gene TRBV5-1; possible D gene TRBD1, 5 bases. V was shortened by 4 bases and J by 1 base, with 8 bases between the two germline ends. This CDR3 comprises 13 residues. Germline CDR1 SGHRS, CDR2 YFSETQ. The CDR3 protein is CASSAQENTEAFF. DNA for the CDR3: TGCGCCAGCAGCGCACAGGAGAACACTGAAGCTTTCTTT. Looking up the rest from reference TRBV5-1 and TRBJ1-1 gives the full variable domain: KAGVTQTPRYLIKTRGQQVTLSCSPISGHRSVSWYQQTPGQGLQFLFEYFSETQRNKGNFPGRFSGRQFSNSRSEMNVSTLELGDSALYLCASSAQENTEAFFGQGTRLTVV.

The CDR3 nucleotides read TGTGCCAGCTCGGTCCAGGGGCTGGGGGAGACCCAGTACTTC. Protein product: CASSVQGLGETQYF. The chain combines TRBV6-5 with TRBJ2-5; weak D call: TRBD1 (6 bases). V lost 8 bases to trimming and J lost 5 bases, with 18 bases between them. Germline V gene lookup returns CDR1 MNHEY and CDR2 SVGAGI. There are 14 residues in the CDR3.

The V and J genes are TRBV7-2 and TRBJ1-1, with 7 bases lining up with TRBD1. With 5 bases clipped from V and 5 bases from J, the junction kept 14 bases outside the gene matches. The V gene's germline CDR1 is SGHTA and CDR2 FQGNSA. The CDR3 length is 16 residues. CDR3 in amino acids: CASSPRALTGWTEAFF. CDR3 sequence (DNA): TGTGCCAGCAGCCCGAGGGCCTTGACAGGGTGGACTGAAGCTTTCTTT. Looking up the rest from reference TRBV7-2 and TRBJ1-1 gives the full variable domain: GAGVSQSPSNKVTEKGKDVELRCDPISGHTALYWYRQSLGQGLEFLIYFQGNSAPDKSGLPSDRFSAERTGGSVSTLTIQRTQQEDSAVYLCASSPRALTGWTEAFFGQGTRLTVV.

The chain recombines TRBV2 with TRBJ2-3; D possibly corresponds to TRBD1 (5 bases). The CDR3 runs to 12 residues. Germline loops: CDR1 SNHLY, CDR2 FYNNEI. As DNA, the CDR3 is TGTGCGACCAGGGCGTCCACAGATACGCAGTATTTT. Translated, it gives CATRASTDTQYF.

This clone was picked up one time. This chain connects TRBV7-9 to TRBJ2-5; the match to TRBD1 covers 7 bases. V trimming: 5 bases; J trimming: 5 bases; junction bases outside the gene matches: 11. This CDR3 spans 15 amino acids. Germline V lookup: CDR1 SEHNR, CDR2 FQNEAQ (reference sequence). CDR3 protein: CASSPKTGRGETQYF. DNA of the CDR3: TGTGCCAGCAGCCCGAAGACAGGGCGAGGGGAGACCCAGTACTTC.

V is TRBV6-5 and J is TRBJ2-2; 7 bases align to TRBD1. J lost 5 bases, V lost 4 bases, and 4 bases had no gene match. The CDR3 extends over 14 amino acids. Germline CDR1 MNHEY, CDR2 SVGAGI. The chain's CDR3 is CASSSNRGTGELFF. CDR3 coding DNA: TGTGCCAGCAGTTCGAACAGGGGTACCGGGGAGCTGTTTTTT.

The chain has TRBV19 and TRBJ1-1; 9 bases agree with TRBD1. CDR3 length: 14 residues. The trim removed 10 bases at V and 4 bases at J, leaving 10 bases unmatched. Germline CDR1 LNHDA, CDR2 SQIVND (reference sequence). The DNA of the CDR3 is TGTGCCACAGGGGACAGGGCAGTGGGCACTGAAGCTTTCTTT. It encodes CATGDRAVGTEAFF. The full variable domain, its missing parts supplied by reference TRBV19 and TRBJ1-1, is DGGITQSPKYLFRKEGQNVTLSCEQNLNHDAMYWYRQDPGQGLRLIYYSQIVNDFQKGDIAEGYSVSREKKESFPLTVTSAQKNPTAFYLCATGDRAVGTEAFFGQGTRLTVV.

The chain combines TRBV28 with TRBJ1-2; TRBD1 matches 10 bases. Germline CDR1 MDHEN, CDR2 SYDVKM. The CDR3 has 15 residues. The V and J ends lost 1 base and 5 bases, in that order; junction bases with no gene match: 4. CDR3 nucleotide sequence: TGTGCCAGCAGTTTATTGACAGGGGGCAGTTATGGCTACACCTTC. Its protein is CASSLLTGGSYGYTF.

Concerning this clone itself: Different DNA sequences within this sample yield the same CDR3. The chain is built from TRBV27 and TRBJ2-7; 8 nucleotides line up with TRBD1. The CDR3 consists of 13 residues. The germline V gene has CDR1 MNHEY and CDR2 SMNVEV (reference sequence). Losses at the gene ends were 3 bases for V and 3 bases for J; bases not matched to a gene: 1. As DNA, the CDR3 is TGTGCCAGCAGTTTCGGGACAGGCTACGAGCAGTACTTC. Translated, it gives CASSFGTGYEQYF.

The genes are TRBV6-1 and TRBJ2-7; TRBD1 agrees at 8 bases. This CDR3 is built from 15 residues. The germline V gene encodes CDR1 MNHNS and CDR2 SASEGT. Trimming removed 2 bases from V and 2 bases from J; junction bases left unmatched: 5. CDR3: CASSESWTGTYEQYF. In DNA, the CDR3 is TGTGCCAGCAGTGAATCCTGGACAGGGACCTACGAGCAGTACTTC.

The genes are TRBV7-9 and TRBJ2-7, with a weak D call TRBD2 (6 bases). The CDR3 has 13 amino acids. Trimming stripped 3 bases from V and 3 bases from J, with 9 bases between. CDR1 SEHNR and CDR2 FQNEAQ come from the germline V gene (reference sequence). The CDR3 DNA reads TGTGCCAGCAGCTTTCCCGGGAGCTACGAGCAGTACTTC. Residues: CASSFPGSYEQYF.

The V gene is TRBV18, the J gene TRBJ1-2; D remains unclear. With 2 bases removed from V and 9 bases from J, the gap between germline ends came to 13 bases. CDR3 size: 13 residues. CDR1 is KGHSH, CDR2 LQKENI, per germline. CDR3 DNA: TGTGCCAGCTCACCAAATTCGGAGAAGAGCTACACCTTC. This translates into CASSPNSEKSYTF.

V gene TRBV27 combines with J gene TRBJ2-7; 7 bases are shared with TRBD2. Germline V CDR1 and CDR2: MNHEY, SMNVEV (reference sequence). J was trimmed by 4 bases and V by 2 bases; bases with no gene match: 8. The CDR3 sequence is 15 residues long. CDR3 amino acids: CASSLPREGKYEQYF. In DNA, the CDR3 is TGTGCCAGCAGTTTACCCAGGGAGGGAAAATACGAGCAGTACTTC.

The chain couples TRBV28 to TRBJ1-2; possible D gene TRBD1, 5 bases. Trimming stripped 6 bases from V and 2 bases from J, with 13 bases between. Germline V lookup: CDR1 MDHEN, CDR2 SYDVKM. This CDR3 is 14 amino acids long. In nucleotides, the CDR3 is TGTGCCAGCAGCCAGGGACTCGGCAACTATGGCTACACCTTC. It translates to CASSQGLGNYGYTF.

With respect to this clone: The junction differs from germline at one of its ends, possibly a read error. The chain is built from TRBV6-6 and TRBJ2-7; possibly TRBD1 for D (6 bases). The CDR3 length is 13 residues. Germline values: CDR1 MNHNY, CDR2 SVGAGI (reference sequence). In nucleotides, the CDR3 is TGTGCCAGCAGTGATCGTCAGGACAGTCGTATGGACTTC. It encodes CASSDRQDSRMDF.

V and J are TRBV27 and TRBJ1-1, with no clear D. Germline CDR1 is MNHEY and CDR2 is SMNVEV (reference sequence). Trimming pared 5 bases from V and 0 bases from J, leaving 7 bases between. This CDR3 has 13 amino acids. The CDR3, as DNA: TGTGCCAGCAGTCCACTCCTGAACACTGAAGCTTTCTTT. Its translation is CASSPLLNTEAFF.

The chain links TRBV19 to TRBJ2-1, with 9 bases that match TRBD2. CDR3 length equals 18 residues. Germline V CDR1 and CDR2: LNHDA, SQIVND (reference sequence). J was trimmed by 0 bases and V by 1 base; bases with no gene match: 7. The CDR3 DNA reads as TGTGCCAGTAGTATAGTCGGGAGTAGCGGGAGCTCCTACAATGAGCAGTTCTTC. This encodes CASSIVGSSGSSYNEQFF.

This chain joins TRBV27 and TRBJ1-1, with D perhaps TRBD1 (5 bases). Trimming cost V 1 base and J 10 bases, with 10 bases left between them. This CDR3 comprises 12 residues. The germline V gene encodes CDR1 MNHEY and CDR2 SMNVEV (reference sequence). CDR3 sequence reads: CASSLLGGIAFF. In DNA form, the CDR3 reads TGTGCCAGCAGTTTATTGGGGGGGATAGCTTTCTTT.

V usage is TRBV23-1 and J usage is TRBJ2-7; TRBD2 agrees at 14 bases. TRBV23-1 is sorted into the ORF group, with uncertain function. This CDR3 has 16 residues. With V trimmed by 4 bases and J by 6 bases, 8 bases remained unmatched. The CDR3 spells CASSPTGLAGESEQYF. For the CDR3, the DNA is TGCGCCAGCAGTCCCACGGGACTAGCGGGAGAAAGCGAGCAGTACTTC.

V gene TRBV6-5 combines with J gene TRBJ1-2; D is ambiguous. The ends were cut back, 3 bases at V and 2 bases at J, with 13 bases in the middle. The CDR3 contains 15 residues. CDR1 is MNHEY, CDR2 SVGAGI, per germline. DNA for the CDR3: TGTGCCAGCAGTTATCTAGTAGAAACAAACTATGGCTACACCTTC. It yields the protein CASSYLVETNYGYTF.

The CDR3 spells CASSSRAQGMGDYEQYF. CDR3 nucleotides: TGTGCCAGCAGCTCCCGGGCCCAAGGTATGGGAGACTACGAGCAGTACTTC. The chain couples TRBV5-4 to TRBJ2-7, with a possible D match to TRBD2 (5 bases). Trimming removed 3 bases at V and 3 bases at J, with 22 bases between. The germline gives CDR1 SGHNT, CDR2 YYREEE (reference sequence). CDR3 length equals 17 residues. The full variable domain, in which reference TRBV5-4 and TRBJ2-7 provide the parts outside the CDR3, is ETGVTQSPTHLIKTRGQQVTLRCSSQSGHNTVSWYQQALGQGPQFIFQYYREEENGRGNFPPRFSGLQFPNYSSELNVNALELDDSALYLCASSSRAQGMGDYEQYFGPGTRLTVT.

CDR3 sequence reads: CASRRGRGGNQPQHF. CDR3 coding DNA: TGTGCCAGCCGCCGAGGCAGGGGGGGCAATCAGCCCCAGCATTTT. The chain links TRBV28 to TRBJ1-5; 7 bases are a match to TRBD1. After removal of 8 bases from V and 2 bases from J, the junction contained 9 bases not matched to a gene. CDR1 and CDR2 (germline): MDHEN, SYDVKM. The CDR3 is 15 amino acids. Looking up the rest from reference TRBV28 and TRBJ1-5 gives the full variable domain: DVKVTQSSRYLVKRTGEKVFLECVQDMDHENMFWYRQDPGLGLRLIYFSYDVKMKEKGDIPEGYSVSREKKERFSLILESASTNQTSMYLCASRRGRGGNQPQHFGDGTRLSIL.

V and J are TRBV11-1 and TRBJ1-1; TRBD1 might be the D (5 bases). Germline CDR1 SGHAT, CDR2 FQDESV (reference sequence). The CDR3 is made up of 13 amino acids. The ends were cut back, 2 bases at V and 8 bases at J, with 12 bases in the middle. CDR3 in amino acids: CASSLTRVGEAFF. CDR3 in DNA: TGTGCCAGCAGCTTAACCAGGGTAGGCGAAGCTTTCTTT.

The chain uses TRBV4-2 and TRBJ1-4; 12 bases map to TRBD1. The CDR3 runs to 18 residues. The trim removed 0 bases at V and 7 bases at J, leaving 9 bases unmatched. Per germline, CDR1 LGHNA and CDR2 YNFKEQ. CDR3 in amino acids: CASSQDPGQGASGEKLFF. The DNA of the CDR3 is TGTGCCAGCAGCCAAGACCCGGGACAGGGGGCATCAGGTGAAAAACTGTTTTTT.

The CDR3 DNA is TGTGCCAGCAGTGAATTGGCATACGCCGGGGAGCTGTTTTTT. This encodes CASSELAYAGELFF. The genes are TRBV2 and TRBJ2-2, with D unclear. Germline V gene lookup returns CDR1 SNHLY and CDR2 FYNNEI. This CDR3 has 14 residues. Trimming took 2 bases from V and 6 from J, leaving 10 bases between them.